This T cell receptor beta chain was sequenced for a study of read filtering for tumor transcriptome and immune sequencing. Turning to the study itself: Patients were 17 male and some 13 female, mean age 65.9 years, range 47 to 80. Under 10 patients were R-ISS I, 16 were R-ISS II, roughly 7 were R-ISS III. Whole-transcriptome libraries were prepared after DNase treatment. TCR-mapped reads were about 4.05 to 10.27 million with IR-seq versus roughly 80 to 1273 with RNA-seq.

This library used approximately 390 ng RNA and molecular barcoded adaptors spanning alpha/delta and beta/gamma chains. TCRdb independently ran MiXCR on the reads; one entry per CDR3 protein. The sample lists tens of thousands of distinct CDR3 sequences, less than 20% seen once, with approximately 11% in the top ten. With 6 bases clipped from V and 4 bases from J, the junction kept 4 bases outside the gene matches. This CDR3 region has 13 residues. Germline CDR1 MNHNS, CDR2 SASEGT. In its sample, this clonotype was seen many times. The sequenced sample consisted of a population of CD138-negative cells sorted from bone marrow. The chain links TRBV6-1 to TRBJ2-5, with 8 bases identical to TRBD1. This sequence originates from a donor at least 40 years old with multiple myeloma. This chain's CDR3 is CASSDRGRETQYF. CDR3 DNA sequence: TGTGCCAGCAGCGACAGGGGAAGAGAGACCCAGTACTTC.